This T cell receptor (beta chain) stems from a study of blood T cell repertoires in COVID-19. On the study more broadly: Nucleic acid was either cDNA or gDNA, and it came from T cells, B-cell-depleted T cells, or PBMCs.

Measured with immunoSEQ multiplex PCR; TCRdb has only the in-frame clones, and not every one. The data contain hundreds of thousands of clones, 86% of them singletons. On this clone: Within the sample, other DNA sequences also encode this same CDR3.

The V end lost 1 base, the J end lost 3 bases, and 10 bases lay between the germline ends. From germline, CDR1 is SGHRS and CDR2 YFSETQ. This CDR3 is built from 14 residues. The clonotype comes from a woman aged 25 to 39 with active or convalescent COVID-19. The genes are TRBV5-1 and TRBJ1-2; maybe TRBD1 (6 bases). Sequencing was done on a sample of peripheral blood. The CDR3 sequence is CASSLLQGDYGYTF. Here the CDR3 DNA reads TGCGCCAGCAGCTTGCTACAGGGTGACTATGGCTACACCTTC.